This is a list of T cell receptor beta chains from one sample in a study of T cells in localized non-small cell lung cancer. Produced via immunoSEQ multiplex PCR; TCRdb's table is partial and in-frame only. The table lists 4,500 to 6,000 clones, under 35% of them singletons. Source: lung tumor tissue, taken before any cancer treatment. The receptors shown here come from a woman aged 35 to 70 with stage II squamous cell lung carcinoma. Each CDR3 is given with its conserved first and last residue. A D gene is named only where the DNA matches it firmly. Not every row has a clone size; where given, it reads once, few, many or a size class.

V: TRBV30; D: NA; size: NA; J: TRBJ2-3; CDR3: CAWSVGGTSTDTQYF; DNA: TGTGCCTGGAGTGTGGGCGGGACTAGCACAGATACGCAGTATTTT
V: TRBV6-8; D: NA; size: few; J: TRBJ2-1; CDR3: CASRSRGGDEQFF; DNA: TGTGCCAGCAGGTCCAGGGGGGGTGATGAGCAGTTCTTC
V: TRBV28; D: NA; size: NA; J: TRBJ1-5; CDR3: CASPPRDYSNQPQHF; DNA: TGTGCCAGCCCCCCAAGGGATTATAGCAATCAGCCCCAGCATTTT
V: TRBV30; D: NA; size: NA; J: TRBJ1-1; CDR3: CACPRGTEAFF; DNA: TGTGCCTGCCCCCGGGGCACTGAAGCTTTCTTT
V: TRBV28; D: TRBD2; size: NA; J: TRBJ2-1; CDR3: CASSLASGTYNEQFF; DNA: TGTGCCAGCAGTTTGGCTAGCGGGACCTACAATGAGCAGTTCTTC
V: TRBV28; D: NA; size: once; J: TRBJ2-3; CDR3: CASSLPRRGGSSDTQYF; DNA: TGTGCCAGCAGCCTCCCCCGGAGAGGAGGTAGTTCAGATACGCAGTATTTT
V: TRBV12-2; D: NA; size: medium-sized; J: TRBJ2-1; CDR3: CASLAGAHYNEQFF; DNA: TGTGCCAGTTTAGCGGGGGCACACTACAATGAGCAGTTCTTC
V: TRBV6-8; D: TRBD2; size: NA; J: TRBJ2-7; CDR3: CASSYSRASGTREQYF; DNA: TGTGCCAGCAGTTACTCGAGAGCCAGCGGGACGCGAGAGCAGTACTTC
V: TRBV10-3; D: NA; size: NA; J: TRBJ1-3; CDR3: CASGGAGYYSGNTIYF; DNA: TGTGCCAGCGGGGGGGCAGGGTACTACTCTGGAAACACCATATATTTT
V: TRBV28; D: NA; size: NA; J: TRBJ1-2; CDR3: CASSSRGSGYTF; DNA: TGTGCCAGCAGTTCAAGGGGGAGCGGCTACACCTTC
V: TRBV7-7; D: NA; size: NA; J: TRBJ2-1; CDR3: CASSLEGSPDNEQFF; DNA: TGTGCCAGCAGCTTAGAGGGTTCGCCAGACAATGAGCAGTTCTTC
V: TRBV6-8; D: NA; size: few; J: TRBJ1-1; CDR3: CASSSYNVENTEAFF; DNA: TGTGCCAGCAGTAGTTACAATGTGGAGAACACTGAAGCTTTCTTT
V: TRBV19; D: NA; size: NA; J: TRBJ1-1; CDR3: CASSIRGGGTEAFF; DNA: TGTGCCAGTAGTATTCGGGGAGGTGGCACTGAAGCTTTCTTT
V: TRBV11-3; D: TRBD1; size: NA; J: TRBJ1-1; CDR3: CASSAPGQASTEAFF; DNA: TGTGCCAGCAGCGCACCGGGACAGGCTTCCACTGAAGCTTTCTTT
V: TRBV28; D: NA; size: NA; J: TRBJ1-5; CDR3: CASSLSGHQPQHF; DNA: TGTGCCAGCAGCCTCTCGGGGCATCAGCCCCAGCATTTT
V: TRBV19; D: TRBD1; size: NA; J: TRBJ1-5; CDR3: CASNLGTGGRQPQHF; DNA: TGTGCCAGCAACTTAGGGACAGGGGGAAGGCAGCCCCAGCATTTT
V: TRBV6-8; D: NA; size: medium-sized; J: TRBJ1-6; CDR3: CASSEGGRYYNSPLHF; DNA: TGTGCCAGCAGCGAGGGGGGGCGATATTATAATTCACCCCTCCACTTT
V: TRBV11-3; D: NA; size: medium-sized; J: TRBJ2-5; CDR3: CASSFTYREQETQYF; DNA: TGTGCCAGCAGCTTTACATACAGGGAACAAGAGACCCAGTACTTC
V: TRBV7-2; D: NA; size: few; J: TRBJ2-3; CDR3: CASSDDLAGTDTQYF; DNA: TGTGCCAGCAGCGACGACCTTGCGGGCACAGATACGCAGTATTTT
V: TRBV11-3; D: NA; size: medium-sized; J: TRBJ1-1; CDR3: CASTPQRGLDTEAFF; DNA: TGTGCCAGCACTCCCCAACGCGGCTTGGACACTGAAGCTTTCTTT